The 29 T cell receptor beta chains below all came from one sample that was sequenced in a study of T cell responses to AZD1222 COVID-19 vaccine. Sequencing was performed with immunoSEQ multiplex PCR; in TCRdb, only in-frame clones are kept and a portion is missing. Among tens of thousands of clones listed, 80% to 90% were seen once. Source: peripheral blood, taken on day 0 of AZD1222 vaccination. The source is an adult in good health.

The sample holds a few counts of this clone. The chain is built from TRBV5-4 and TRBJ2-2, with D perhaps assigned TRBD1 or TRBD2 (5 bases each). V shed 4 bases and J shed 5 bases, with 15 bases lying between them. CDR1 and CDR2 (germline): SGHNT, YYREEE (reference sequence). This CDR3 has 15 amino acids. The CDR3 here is CASSTGPTRTGELFF. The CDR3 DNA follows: TGTGCCAGCAGCACGGGACCGACAAGGACCGGGGAGCTGTTTTTT.

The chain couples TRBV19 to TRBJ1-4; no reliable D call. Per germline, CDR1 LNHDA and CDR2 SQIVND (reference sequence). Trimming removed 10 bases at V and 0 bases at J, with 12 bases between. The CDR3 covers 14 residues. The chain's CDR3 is CATLGWATNEKLFF. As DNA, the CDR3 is TGTGCCACCTTGGGGTGGGCAACTAATGAAAAACTGTTTTTT.

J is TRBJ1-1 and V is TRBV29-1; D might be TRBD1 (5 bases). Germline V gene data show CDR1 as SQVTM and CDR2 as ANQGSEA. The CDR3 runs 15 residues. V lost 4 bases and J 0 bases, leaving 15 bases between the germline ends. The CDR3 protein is CSVGRRGRVNTEAFF. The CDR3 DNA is TGCAGCGTTGGACGACGAGGCAGGGTGAACACTGAAGCTTTCTTT. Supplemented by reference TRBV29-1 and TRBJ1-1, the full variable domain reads SAVISQKPSRDICQRGTSLTIQCQVDSQVTMMFWYRQQPGQSLTLIATANQGSEATYESGFVIDKFPISRPNLTFSTLTVSNMSPEDSSIYLCSVGRRGRVNTEAFFGQGTRLTVV.

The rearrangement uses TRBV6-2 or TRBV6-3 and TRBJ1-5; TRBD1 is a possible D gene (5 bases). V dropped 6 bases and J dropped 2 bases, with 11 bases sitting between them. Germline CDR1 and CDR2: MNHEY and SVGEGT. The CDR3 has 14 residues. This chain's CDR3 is CASSLGLGNQPQHF. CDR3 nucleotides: TGTGCCAGCAGCCTGGGACTAGGCAATCAGCCCCAGCATTTT.

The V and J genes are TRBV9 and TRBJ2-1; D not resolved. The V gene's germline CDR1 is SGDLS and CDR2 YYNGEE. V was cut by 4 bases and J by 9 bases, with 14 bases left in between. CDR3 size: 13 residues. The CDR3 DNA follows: TGTGCCAGCAGCCCCCGTTCTTCCAGTGAGCAGTTCTTC. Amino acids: CASSPRSSSEQFF.

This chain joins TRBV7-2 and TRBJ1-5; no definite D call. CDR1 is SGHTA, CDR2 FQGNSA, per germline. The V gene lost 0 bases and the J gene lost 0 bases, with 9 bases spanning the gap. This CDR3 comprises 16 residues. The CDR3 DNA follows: TGTGCCAGCAGCTTAGCGGGAGTTTATAGCAATCAGCCCCAGCATTTT. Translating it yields CASSLAGVYSNQPQHF.

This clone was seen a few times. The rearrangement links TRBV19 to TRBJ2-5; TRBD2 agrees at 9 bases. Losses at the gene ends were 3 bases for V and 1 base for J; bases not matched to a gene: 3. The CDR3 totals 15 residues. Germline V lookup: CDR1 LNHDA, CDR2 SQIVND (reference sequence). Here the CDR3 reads CASSMQREAQETQYF. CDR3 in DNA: TGTGCCAGTAGTATGCAGCGGGAGGCCCAAGAGACCCAGTACTTC.

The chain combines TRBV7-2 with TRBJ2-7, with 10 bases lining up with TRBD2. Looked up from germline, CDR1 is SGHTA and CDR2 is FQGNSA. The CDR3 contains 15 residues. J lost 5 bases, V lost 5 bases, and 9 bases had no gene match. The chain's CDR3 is CASSPGGTSGNEQYF. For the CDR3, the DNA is TGTGCCAGCAGCCCCGGTGGAACTAGCGGGAACGAGCAGTACTTC.

CDR3 in amino acids: CASSQGQGSEKLFF. The CDR3 DNA reads TGTGCCAGCAGCCAGGGACAGGGGAGCGAAAAACTGTTTTTT. J is TRBJ1-4 and V is TRBV7-2, with 10 bases identical to TRBD1. Germline V gene sequence: CDR1 SGHTA, CDR2 FQGNSA. The CDR3 is 14 residues long. The trim removed 5 bases at V and 8 bases at J, leaving 5 bases unmatched.

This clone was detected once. CDR3 sequence (DNA): TGTGCCACCGAAGGCCCGGGGAATGAAAAACTGTTTTTT. Protein: CATEGPGNEKLFF. The J gene is TRBJ1-4, the V gene TRBV7-9, with D hard to call. Looked up from germline, CDR1 is SEHNR and CDR2 is FQNEAQ (reference sequence). CDR3 length: 13 residues. Trimming stripped 10 bases from V and 5 bases from J, with 14 bases between.

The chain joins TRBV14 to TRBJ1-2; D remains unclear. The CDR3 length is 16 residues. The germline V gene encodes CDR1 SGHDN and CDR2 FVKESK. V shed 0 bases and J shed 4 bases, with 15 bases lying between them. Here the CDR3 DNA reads TGTGCCAGCAGCCAAGATCGTGGGCCGACCTTCTATGGCTACACCTTC. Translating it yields CASSQDRGPTFYGYTF.

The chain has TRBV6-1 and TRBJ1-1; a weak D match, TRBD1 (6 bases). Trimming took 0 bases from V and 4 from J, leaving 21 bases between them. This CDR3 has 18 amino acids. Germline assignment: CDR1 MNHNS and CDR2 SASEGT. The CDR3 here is CASSEAMGAGSDLTEAFF. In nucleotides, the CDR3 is TGTGCCAGCAGTGAAGCGATGGGGGCCGGCAGCGATCTCACTGAAGCTTTCTTT.

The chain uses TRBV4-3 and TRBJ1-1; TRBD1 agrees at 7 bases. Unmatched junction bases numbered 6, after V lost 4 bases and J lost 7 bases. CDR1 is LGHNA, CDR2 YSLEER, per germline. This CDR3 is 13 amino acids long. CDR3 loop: CASSLDRVSEAFF. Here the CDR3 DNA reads TGCGCCAGCAGCCTCGACAGGGTAAGTGAAGCTTTCTTT.

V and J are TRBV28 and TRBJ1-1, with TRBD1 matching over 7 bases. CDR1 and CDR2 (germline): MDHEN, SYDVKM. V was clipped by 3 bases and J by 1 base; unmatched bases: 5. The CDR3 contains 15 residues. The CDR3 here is CASSFDRVRNTEAFF. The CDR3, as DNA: TGTGCCAGCAGTTTCGACAGGGTGAGGAACACTGAAGCTTTCTTT.

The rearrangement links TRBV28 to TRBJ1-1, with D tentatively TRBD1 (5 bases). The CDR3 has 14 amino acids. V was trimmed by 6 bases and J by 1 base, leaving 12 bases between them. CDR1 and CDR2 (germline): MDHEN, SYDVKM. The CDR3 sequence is CASSTNRRNTEAFF. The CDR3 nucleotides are TGTGCCAGCAGCACCAACAGGAGGAACACTGAAGCTTTCTTT.

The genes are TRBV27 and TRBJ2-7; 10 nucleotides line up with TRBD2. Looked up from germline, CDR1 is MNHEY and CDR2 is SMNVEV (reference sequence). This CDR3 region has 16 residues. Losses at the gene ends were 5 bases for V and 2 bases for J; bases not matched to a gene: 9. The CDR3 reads CASSILGLADTYEQYF. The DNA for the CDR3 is TGTGCCAGCAGTATCCTAGGACTAGCGGATACCTACGAGCAGTACTTC.

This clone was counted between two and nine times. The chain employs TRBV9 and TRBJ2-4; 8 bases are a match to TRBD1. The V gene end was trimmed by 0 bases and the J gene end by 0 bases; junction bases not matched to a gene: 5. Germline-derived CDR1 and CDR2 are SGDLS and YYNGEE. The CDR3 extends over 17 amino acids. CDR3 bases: TGTGCCAGCAGCGTAGACGACAGGGGCCTAGCCAAAAACATTCAGTACTTC. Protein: CASSVDDRGLAKNIQYF.

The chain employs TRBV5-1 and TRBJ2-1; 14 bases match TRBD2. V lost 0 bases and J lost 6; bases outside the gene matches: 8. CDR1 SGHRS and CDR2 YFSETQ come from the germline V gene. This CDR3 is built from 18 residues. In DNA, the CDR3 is TGCGCCAGCAGCTTGGCGGGGACTAGCGGGAGTTCGGGCAATGAGCAGTTCTTC. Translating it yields CASSLAGTSGSSGNEQFF.

The CDR3 DNA sequence: TGTGCCAGCAGCTTGGACAATGAGCAGTTCTTC. It yields the protein CASSLDNEQFF. The chain uses TRBV5-5 and TRBJ2-1; unclear D gene. CDR3 length equals 11 residues. CDR1 and CDR2 from the germline V gene are SGHKS and YYEKEE (reference sequence). The V and J ends lost 0 bases and 5 bases respectively, with 0 bases between them.

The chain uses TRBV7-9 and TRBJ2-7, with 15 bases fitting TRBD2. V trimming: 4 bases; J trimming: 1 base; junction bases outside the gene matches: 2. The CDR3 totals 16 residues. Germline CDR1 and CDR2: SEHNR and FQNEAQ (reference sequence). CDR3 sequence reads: CASSSGLAGGSYEQYF. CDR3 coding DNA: TGTGCCAGCAGCTCGGGACTAGCGGGGGGTTCCTACGAGCAGTACTTC.

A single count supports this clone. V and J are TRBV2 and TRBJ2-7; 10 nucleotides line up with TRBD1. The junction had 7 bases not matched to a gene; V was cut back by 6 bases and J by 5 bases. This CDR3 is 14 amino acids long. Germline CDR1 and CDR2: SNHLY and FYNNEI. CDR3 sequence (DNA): TGTGCCAGCAGATACGGGACAGGGGTGGACGAGCAGTACTTC. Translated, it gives CASRYGTGVDEQYF.

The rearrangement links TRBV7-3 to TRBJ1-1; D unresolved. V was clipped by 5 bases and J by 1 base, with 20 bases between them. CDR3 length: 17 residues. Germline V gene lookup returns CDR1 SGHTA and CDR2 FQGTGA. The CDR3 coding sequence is TGTGCCAGCAGCCCCCCCGGGTCTAGACGATCGAACACTGAAGCTTTCTTT. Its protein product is CASSPPGSRRSNTEAFF.

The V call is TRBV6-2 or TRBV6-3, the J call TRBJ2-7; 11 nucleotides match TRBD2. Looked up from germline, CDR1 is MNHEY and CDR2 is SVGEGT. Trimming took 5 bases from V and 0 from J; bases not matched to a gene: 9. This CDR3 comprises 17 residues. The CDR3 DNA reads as TGTGCCAGCAGTCCAAGTAAAGGACTAGCGGGCTCCTACGAGCAGTACTTC. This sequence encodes CASSPSKGLAGSYEQYF.

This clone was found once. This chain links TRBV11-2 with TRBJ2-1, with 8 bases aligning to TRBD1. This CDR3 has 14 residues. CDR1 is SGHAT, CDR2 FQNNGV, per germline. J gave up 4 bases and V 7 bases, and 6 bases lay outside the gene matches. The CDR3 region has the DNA TGTGCCAGCAACGGACAGGGCAGGTACAATGAGCAGTTCTTC. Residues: CASNGQGRYNEQFF. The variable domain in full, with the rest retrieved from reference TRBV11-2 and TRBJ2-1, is EAGVAQSPRYKIIEKRQSVAFWCNPISGHATLYWYQQILGQGPKLLIQFQNNGVVDDSQLPKDRFSAERLKGVDSTLKIQPAKLEDSAVYLCASNGQGRYNEQFFGPGTRLTVL.

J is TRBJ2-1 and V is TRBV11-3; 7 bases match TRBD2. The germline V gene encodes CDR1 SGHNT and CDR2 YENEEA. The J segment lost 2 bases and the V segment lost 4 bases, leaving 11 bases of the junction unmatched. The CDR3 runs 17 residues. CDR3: CASSSPGAGATYNEQFF. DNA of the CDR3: TGTGCCAGCAGCTCCCCCGGGGCGGGAGCAACCTACAATGAGCAGTTCTTC.

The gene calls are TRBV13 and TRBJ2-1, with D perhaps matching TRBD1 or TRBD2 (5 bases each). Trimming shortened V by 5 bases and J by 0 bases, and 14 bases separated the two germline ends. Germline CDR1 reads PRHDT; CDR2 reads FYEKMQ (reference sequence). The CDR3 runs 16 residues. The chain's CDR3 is CASSRTVRGSYNEQFF. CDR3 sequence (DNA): TGTGCCAGCAGCCGCACCGTGAGGGGCTCCTACAATGAGCAGTTCTTC.

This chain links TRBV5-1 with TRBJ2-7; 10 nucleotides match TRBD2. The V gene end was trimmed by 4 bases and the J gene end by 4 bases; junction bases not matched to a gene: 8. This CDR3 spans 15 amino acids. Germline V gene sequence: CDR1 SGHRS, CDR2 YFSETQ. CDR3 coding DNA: TGCGCCAGCAGCGACCCGACTAGCGGGCTATACGAGCAGTACTTC. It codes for CASSDPTSGLYEQYF.

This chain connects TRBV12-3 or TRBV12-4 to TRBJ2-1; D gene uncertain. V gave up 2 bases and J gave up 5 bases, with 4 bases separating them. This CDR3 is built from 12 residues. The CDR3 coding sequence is TGTGCCAGCAGTTTAACCGACAATGAGCAGTTCTTC. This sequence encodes CASSLTDNEQFF.

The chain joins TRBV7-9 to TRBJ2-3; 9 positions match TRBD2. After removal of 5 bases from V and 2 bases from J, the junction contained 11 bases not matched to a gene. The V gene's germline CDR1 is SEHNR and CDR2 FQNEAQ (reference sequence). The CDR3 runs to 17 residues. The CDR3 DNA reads TGTGCCAGCAGCATTTCTAGCGGGGCCTTTTACACAGATACGCAGTATTTT. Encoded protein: CASSISSGAFYTDTQYF.